The table lists the clone carrying this TCR beta chain with a few counts. Data came from immunoSEQ multiplex PCR; TCRdb stores just in-frame clones and leaves some out. The sample lists 67,000 or so clones; around 90% were seen once. These data are taken from a study of OX40 agonist ivuxolimab in advanced cancers. Study as a whole: Patients with hepatocellular carcinoma, melanoma, renal cell or head and neck cancer made up the dose-escalation patients.

The sequence was collected from an adult with an advanced solid tumor such as melanoma, head and neck, liver or kidney cancer. Sequencing used CD4+ or CD8+ T cells sorted from blood, obtained in a trial of the OX40 agonist ivuxolimab.

CDR3 loop: CASSQTGAGTEAFF. DNA for the CDR3: TGCGCCAGCAGCCAAACGGGGGCTGGCACTGAAGCTTTCTTT. This rearrangement joins TRBV4-3 to TRBJ1-1, with a possible D match to TRBD1 (6 bases). The CDR3 is 14 residues long. Between the trimmed V and J ends, which lost 2 bases and 4 bases, there was a span of 11 bases. Germline V gene sequence: CDR1 LGHNA, CDR2 YSLEER.